This T cell receptor (beta chain) originates from a study of CXCR3-negative and CXCR3-positive naive CD8 T cells. Findings and limits, study-wide: CD5 surface expression was similar among naive subsets, and TCR strength was estimated by inference from TRB CDR3 properties. CXCR3 expression dropped partially after cryopreservation, and most assays relied on fresh PBMCs. TRB CDR3s of CXCR3-positive naive cells were more hydrophobic than those of CXCR3-negative naive cells.

TRB cDNA was prepared as libraries by UMI-labeled 5' RACE. Each CDR3 protein gets one entry in TCRdb, which reprocessed the 5' RACE reads and gives no DNA. The sample has approximately 59,000 distinct CDR3 sequences; the top ten hold approximately 0.76%. Sorts performed in triplicate captured 300,000 cells each from every CD8+ T cell subset. Naive CD8+ T cells displayed a CD45RO-CCR7+CD27+CD95- phenotype. The CDR3 runs to 19 residues. Germline loops: CDR1 SQVTM, CDR2 ANQGSEA. Worth noting for this clonotype: Its antigen is unknown.

The chain uses TRBV29-1 and TRBJ1-1; TCRdb designates TRBD1, a call that cannot be tested without DNA. The receptor was isolated from a human donor in good health. Some clones in this sample may be carry-over from other donors' samples. Sequencing used naive CXCR3+ CD8+ T cells from blood. The subset here: CD45RO-CCR7+CD27+CD95- naive CD8+ T cells expressing CXCR3 (TNR3+). CDR3: CSVDGITGEFGRANTEAFF. Full variable domain (rest looked up from reference TRBV29-1 and TRBJ1-1): SAVISQKPSRDICQRGTSLTIQCQVDSQVTMMFWYRQQPGQSLTLIATANQGSEATYESGFVIDKFPISRPNLTFSTLTVSNMSPEDSSIYLCSVDGITGEFGRANTEAFFGQGTRLTVV.